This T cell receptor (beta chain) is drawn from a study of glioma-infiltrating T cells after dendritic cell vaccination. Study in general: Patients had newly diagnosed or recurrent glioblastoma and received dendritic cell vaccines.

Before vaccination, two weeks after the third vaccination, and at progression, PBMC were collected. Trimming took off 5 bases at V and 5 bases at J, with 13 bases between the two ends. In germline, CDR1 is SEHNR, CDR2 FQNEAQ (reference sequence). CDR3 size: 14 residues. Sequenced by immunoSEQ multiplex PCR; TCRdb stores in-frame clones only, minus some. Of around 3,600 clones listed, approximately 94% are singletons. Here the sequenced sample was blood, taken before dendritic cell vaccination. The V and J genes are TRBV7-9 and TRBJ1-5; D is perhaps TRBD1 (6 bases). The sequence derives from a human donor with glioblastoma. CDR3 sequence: CASSPGDTYQPQHF. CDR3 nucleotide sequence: TGTGCCAGCAGCCCCGGGGACACCTATCAGCCCCAGCATTTT.